This TCR beta chain was profiled in a study of spatial heterogeneity in lung cancer. The overall study: Strong correlation was found between tumor-region TCR transcript counts and a T cell module score from matched bulk RNA-seq.

The CDR3 is 15 amino acids. Trimming removed 0 bases at V and 1 base at J, with 10 bases between. The V gene's germline CDR1 is SGHKS and CDR2 YYEKEE (reference sequence). Findings and limits, study-wide: Tumoral mutation counts were tracked by counts of expanded intratumoral alpha and beta TCRs.

In the case of this clonotype: Its antigen is not identified.

Time point here: sample taken at primary tumor resection. Donation came from some 73 patients with untreated early-stage non-small cell lung cancer. Unsorted tumor, nontumor lung tissue or cryopreserved PBMC supplied the whole RNA. Carried by each TCR cDNA molecule was a unique molecular identifier. One entry per CDR3 protein, called by TCRdb with MiXCR from the 5' RACE reads. This repertoire shows about 8,100 distinct CDR3 sequences, more than 5% found once; its top ten account for nearly 25%. This sequence joins TRBV5-5 and TRBJ2-5; D call uncertain. The sequencing used lung tumor tissue, collected at surgery. This clonotype was obtained from a male donor with early-stage non-small cell lung cancer. CDR3 region: CASSLARQVQETQYF. CDR3 nucleotides: TGTGCCAGCAGCTTGGCCCGGCAGGTCCAAGAGACCCAGTACTTC.